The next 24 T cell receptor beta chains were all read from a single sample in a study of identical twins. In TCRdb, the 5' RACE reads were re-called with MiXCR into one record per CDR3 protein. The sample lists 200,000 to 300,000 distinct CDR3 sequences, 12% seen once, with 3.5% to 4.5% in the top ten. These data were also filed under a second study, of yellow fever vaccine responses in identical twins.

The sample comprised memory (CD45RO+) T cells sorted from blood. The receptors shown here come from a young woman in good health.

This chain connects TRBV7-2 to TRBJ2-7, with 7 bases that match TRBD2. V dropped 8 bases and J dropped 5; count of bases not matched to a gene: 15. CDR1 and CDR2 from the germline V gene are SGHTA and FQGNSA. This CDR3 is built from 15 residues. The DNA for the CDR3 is TGTGCCAGCCTCCCTGCTAGCGGTCGTCTCCACGAGCAGTACTTC. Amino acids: CASLPASGRLHEQYF. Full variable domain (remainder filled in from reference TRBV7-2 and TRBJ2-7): GAGVSQSPSNKVTEKGKDVELRCDPISGHTALYWYRQSLGQGLEFLIYFQGNSAPDKSGLPSDRFSAERTGGSVSTLTIQRTQQEDSAVYLCASLPASGRLHEQYFGPGTRLTVT.

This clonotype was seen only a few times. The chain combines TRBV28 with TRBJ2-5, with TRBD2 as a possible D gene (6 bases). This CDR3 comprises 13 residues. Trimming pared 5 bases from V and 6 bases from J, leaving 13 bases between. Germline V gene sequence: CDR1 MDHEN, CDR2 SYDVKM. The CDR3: CASSGGVRQTQYF. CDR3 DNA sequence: TGTGCCAGCAGTGGAGGGGTACGCCAGACCCAGTACTTC.

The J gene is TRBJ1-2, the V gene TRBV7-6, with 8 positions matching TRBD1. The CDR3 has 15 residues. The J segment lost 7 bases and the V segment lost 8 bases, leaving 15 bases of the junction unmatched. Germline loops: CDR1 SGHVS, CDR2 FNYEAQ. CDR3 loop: CASSFGAGGLSGYTF. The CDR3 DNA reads TGTGCCAGCTCATTTGGTGCAGGGGGCCTTAGTGGCTACACCTTC.

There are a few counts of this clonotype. This CDR3 is CAIRRDGNSPLHF. The CDR3 DNA reads as TGTGCCATCCGGAGGGACGGTAATTCACCCCTCCACTTT. J is TRBJ1-6 and V is TRBV10-3; tentatively, D is TRBD1 (5 bases). The CDR3 has 13 amino acids. Trimming took off 8 bases at V and 6 bases at J, with 11 bases between the two ends. CDR1 and CDR2 (germline): ENHRY, SYGVKD.

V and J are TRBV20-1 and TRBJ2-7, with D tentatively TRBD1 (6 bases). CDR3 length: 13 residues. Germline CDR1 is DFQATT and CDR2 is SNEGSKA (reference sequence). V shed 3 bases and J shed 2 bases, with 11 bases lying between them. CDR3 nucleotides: TGCAGTGCTAGTATCGGACAGACCTACGAGCAGTACTTC. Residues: CSASIGQTYEQYF.

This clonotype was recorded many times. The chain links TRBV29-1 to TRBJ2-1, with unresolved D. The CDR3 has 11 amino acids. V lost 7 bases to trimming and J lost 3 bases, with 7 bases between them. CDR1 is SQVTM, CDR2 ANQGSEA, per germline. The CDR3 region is CSATDYNEQFF. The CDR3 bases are TGCAGCGCCACGGACTACAATGAGCAGTTCTTC.

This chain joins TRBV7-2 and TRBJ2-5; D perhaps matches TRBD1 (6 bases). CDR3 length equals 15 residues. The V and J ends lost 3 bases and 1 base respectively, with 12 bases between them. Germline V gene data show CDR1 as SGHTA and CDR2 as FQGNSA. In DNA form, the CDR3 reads TGTGCCAGCAGCTTCATTTGGGACATCCAAGAGACCCAGTACTTC. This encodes CASSFIWDIQETQYF. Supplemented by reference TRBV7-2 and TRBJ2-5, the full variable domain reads GAGVSQSPSNKVTEKGKDVELRCDPISGHTALYWYRQSLGQGLEFLIYFQGNSAPDKSGLPSDRFSAERTGGSVSTLTIQRTQQEDSAVYLCASSFIWDIQETQYFGPGTRLLVL.

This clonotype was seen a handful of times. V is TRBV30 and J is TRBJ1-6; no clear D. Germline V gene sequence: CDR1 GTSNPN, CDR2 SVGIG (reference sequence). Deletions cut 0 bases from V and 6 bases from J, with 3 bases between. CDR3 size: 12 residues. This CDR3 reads CAWSVSNSPLHF. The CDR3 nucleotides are TGTGCCTGGAGTGTCTCTAATTCACCCCTCCACTTT.

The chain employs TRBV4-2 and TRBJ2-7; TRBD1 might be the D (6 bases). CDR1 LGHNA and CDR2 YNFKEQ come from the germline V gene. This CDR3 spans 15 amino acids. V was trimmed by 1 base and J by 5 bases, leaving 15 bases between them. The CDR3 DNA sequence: TGTGCCAGCAGCCAAGGCGGACAGAGTACGGACGAGCAGTACTTC. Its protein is CASSQGGQSTDEQYF.

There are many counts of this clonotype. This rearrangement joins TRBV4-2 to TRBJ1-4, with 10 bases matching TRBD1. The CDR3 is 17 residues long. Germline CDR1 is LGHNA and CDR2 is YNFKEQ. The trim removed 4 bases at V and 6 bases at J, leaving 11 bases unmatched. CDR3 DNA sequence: TGTGCCAGCAGCCGGCAGGTATCCGGGACAGGGGATGAAAAACTGTTTTTT. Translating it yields CASSRQVSGTGDEKLFF.

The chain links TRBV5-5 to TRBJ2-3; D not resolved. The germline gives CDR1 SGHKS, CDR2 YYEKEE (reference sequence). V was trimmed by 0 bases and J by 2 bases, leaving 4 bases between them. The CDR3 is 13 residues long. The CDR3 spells CASSLGDTDTQYF. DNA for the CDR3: TGTGCCAGCAGCTTGGGGGACACAGATACGCAGTATTTT.

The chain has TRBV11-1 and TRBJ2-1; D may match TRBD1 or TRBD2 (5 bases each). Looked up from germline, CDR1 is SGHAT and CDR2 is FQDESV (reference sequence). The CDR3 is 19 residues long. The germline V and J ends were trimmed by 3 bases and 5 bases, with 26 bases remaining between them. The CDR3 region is CASSFIHLRRDVNHNEQFF. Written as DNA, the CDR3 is TGTGCCAGCAGCTTTATCCACCTCAGACGGGACGTAAATCACAATGAGCAGTTCTTC.

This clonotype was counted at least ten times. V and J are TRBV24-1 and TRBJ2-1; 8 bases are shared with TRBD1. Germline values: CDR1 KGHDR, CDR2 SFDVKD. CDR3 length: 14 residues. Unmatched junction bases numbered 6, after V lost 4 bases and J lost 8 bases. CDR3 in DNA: TGTGCCACCAGTGAACCAGGACAGGGCGATGAGCAGTTCTTC. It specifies CATSEPGQGDEQFF.

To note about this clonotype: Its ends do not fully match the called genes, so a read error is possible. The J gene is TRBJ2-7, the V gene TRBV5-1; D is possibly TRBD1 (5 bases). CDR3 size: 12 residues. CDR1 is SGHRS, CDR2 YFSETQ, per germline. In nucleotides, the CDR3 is TGCGCCAGCAGGCAGGGAAACTACGACCAGTACTTC. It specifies CASRQGNYDQYF.

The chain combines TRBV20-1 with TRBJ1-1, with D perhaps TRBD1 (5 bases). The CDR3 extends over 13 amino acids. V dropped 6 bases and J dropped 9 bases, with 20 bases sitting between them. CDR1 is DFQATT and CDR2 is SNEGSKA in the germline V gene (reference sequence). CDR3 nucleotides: TGCAGTGCACTGACAGACCCACCGGAGAAAGCTTTCTTT. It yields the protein CSALTDPPEKAFF.

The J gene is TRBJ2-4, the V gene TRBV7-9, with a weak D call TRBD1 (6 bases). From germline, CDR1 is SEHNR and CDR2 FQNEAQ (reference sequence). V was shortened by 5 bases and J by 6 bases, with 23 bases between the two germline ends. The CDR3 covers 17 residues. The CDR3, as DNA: TGTGCCAGCAGCCGGTTACTCCGGGACACCTCACTAAACATTCAGTACTTC. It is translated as CASSRLLRDTSLNIQYF.

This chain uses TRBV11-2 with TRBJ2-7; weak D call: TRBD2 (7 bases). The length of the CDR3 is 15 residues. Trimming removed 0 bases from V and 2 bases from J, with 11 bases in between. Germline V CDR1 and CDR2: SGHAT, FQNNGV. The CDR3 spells CASSLEGGDPYEQYF. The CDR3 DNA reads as TGTGCCAGCAGCTTAGAAGGGGGGGACCCCTACGAGCAGTACTTC.

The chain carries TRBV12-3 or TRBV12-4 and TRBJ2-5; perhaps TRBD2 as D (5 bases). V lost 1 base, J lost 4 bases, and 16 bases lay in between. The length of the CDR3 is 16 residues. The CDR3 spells CASSLELAESGETQYF. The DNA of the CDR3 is TGTGCCAGCAGTTTAGAACTGGCAGAAAGCGGAGAGACCCAGTACTTC.

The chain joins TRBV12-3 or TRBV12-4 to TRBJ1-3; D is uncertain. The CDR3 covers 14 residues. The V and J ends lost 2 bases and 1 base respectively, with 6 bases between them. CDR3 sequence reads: CASSLIGSGNTIYF. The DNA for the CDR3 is TGTGCCAGCAGTTTAATAGGGTCTGGAAACACCATATATTTT.

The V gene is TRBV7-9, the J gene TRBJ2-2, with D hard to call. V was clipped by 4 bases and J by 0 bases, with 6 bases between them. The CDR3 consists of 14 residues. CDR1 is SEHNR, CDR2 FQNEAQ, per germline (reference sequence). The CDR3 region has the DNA TGTGCCAGCAGCTACTATTCGAACACCGGGGAGCTGTTTTTT. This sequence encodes CASSYYSNTGELFF.

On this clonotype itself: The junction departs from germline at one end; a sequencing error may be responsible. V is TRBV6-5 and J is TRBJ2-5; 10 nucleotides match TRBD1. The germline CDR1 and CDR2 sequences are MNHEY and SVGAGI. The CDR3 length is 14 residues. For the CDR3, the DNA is TGTGCCACCAGTTACCGGGACAGGGGAACGACCCAGTACTTC. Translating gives CATSYRDRGTTQYF.

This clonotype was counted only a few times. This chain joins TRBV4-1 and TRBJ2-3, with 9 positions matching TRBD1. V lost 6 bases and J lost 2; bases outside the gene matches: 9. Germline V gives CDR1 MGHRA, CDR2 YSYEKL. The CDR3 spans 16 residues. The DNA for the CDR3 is TGCGCCAGCAGATCACCCGGGACAGGGCACACAGATACGCAGTATTTT. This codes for CASRSPGTGHTDTQYF.

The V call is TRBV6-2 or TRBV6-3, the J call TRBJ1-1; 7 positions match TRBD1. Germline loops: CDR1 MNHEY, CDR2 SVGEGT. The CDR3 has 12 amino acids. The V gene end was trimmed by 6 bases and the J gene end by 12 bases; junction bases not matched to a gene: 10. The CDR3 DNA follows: TGTGCCAGCAGAAACAAGGGGGCCGGGTCTTTCTTT. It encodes CASRNKGAGSFF.

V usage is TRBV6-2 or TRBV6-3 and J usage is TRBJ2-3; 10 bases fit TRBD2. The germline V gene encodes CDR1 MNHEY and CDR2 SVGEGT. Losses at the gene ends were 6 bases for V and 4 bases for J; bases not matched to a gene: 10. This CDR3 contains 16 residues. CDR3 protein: CASRKPVSGRSDTQYF. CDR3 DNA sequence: TGTGCCAGCAGAAAACCGGTTAGCGGGAGGTCAGATACGCAGTATTTT.